This T cell receptor beta chain was sequenced during a study of human T cells and chemical hapten exposure. Across the whole study: Sensitization was performed using 2% DPC on a roughly 2 cm by roughly 2 cm upper inner arm skin site.

The sample's time point: patch test 2, 6 weeks after DPC sensitization. Treatment described: therapeutic diphenylcyclopropenone sensitization with weekly scalp DPC. Blood draws preceded each patch test application. This clonotype has ten or more counts. The target antigen is unknown. The CDR3 totals 14 residues. The V end was cut by 1 base, the J end by 4 bases, with 10 bases between. Germline V lookup: CDR1 SEHNR, CDR2 FQNEAQ (reference sequence). Under the authors' procedure: Per-sample TCR counts ranged from about 20,000 to 700,000, median approximately 98,000. TCRdb redid the calling of the RACE reads with MiXCR, one entry per CDR3 protein. TCRdb's processing, not the study's, gives the V and J calls here. The sample has some 99,000 distinct CDR3 sequences, roughly 9% seen once; the top ten hold about 3.1%. Study results and limitations: Expanded TCRs formed significantly more large CDR3 similarity clusters than controls.

The TCR comes from a woman aged 40 to 50 with alopecia areata. Some clones in this sample may be carry-over from other donors' samples. The sequencing used whole blood, collected in connection with sensitization to the hapten diphenylcyclopropenone (DPC). V and J are TRBV7-9 and TRBJ1-2; no clear D. CDR3 nucleotide sequence: TGTGCCAGCAGCTTAGACAGTTACACCTATGGCTACACCTTC. Translated: CASSLDSYTYGYTF.